These T cell receptor beta chains were read from a single sample in a study of T cells after yellow fever vaccination. TCRdb redid the calling of the 5' RACE reads with MiXCR, one entry per CDR3 protein. Among 150,000 to 200,000 distinct CDR3 sequences listed, about a tenth were seen once. Sequenced material: CD8+ T cells sorted from PBMCs, taken 45 days after the yellow fever booster vaccination. The receptor source for this set is a man aged 18-30 years who received the YFV17D yellow fever vaccine. Each CDR3 is given with its conserved first and last residue. A D gene is named only where the DNA matches it firmly.

d_call | j_call | v_call | cdr3_aa
NA | TRBJ2-3 | TRBV19 | CASLLTDTQYF
NA | TRBJ2-1 | TRBV4-1 | CASSQVTIDEQFF
NA | TRBJ2-3 | TRBV15 | CATSRYPGTDTQYF
NA | TRBJ1-5 | TRBV6-6 | CASSYSSQGGQPQHF
NA | TRBJ1-1 | TRBV2 | CASSEASKLAEAFF
NA | TRBJ1-4 | TRBV7-9 | CALLLPDGKLFF
NA | TRBJ2-2 | TRBV11-1 | CASSSRGPFYPGELFF
NA | TRBJ1-1 | TRBV4-3 | CASSQDRGGGPEAFF
NA | TRBJ1-2 | TRBV29-1 | CSVEQNIYGYTF
NA | TRBJ1-1 | TRBV6-5 | CASSYSHLSGVAEAFF
TRBD2 | TRBJ2-5 | TRBV15 | CATSRDPLAGGNRQETQYF
NA | TRBJ1-6 | TRBV4-3 | CASSPDGDSPLHF
TRBD2 | TRBJ2-3 | TRBV7-2 | CASSLSVLAGGTDTQYF
TRBD1 | TRBJ1-5 | TRBV3-1 | CASSQSPGGPGNQPQHF
NA | TRBJ1-6 | TRBV9 | CASSVDAWESPLHF
TRBD1 | TRBJ1-4 | TRBV6-1 | CASSEASGGNEKLFF
NA | TRBJ1-1 | TRBV6-5 | CASSPRRNTEAFF
TRBD1 | TRBJ1-5 | TRBV7-2 | CASSWADRGNQPQHF
NA | TRBJ2-7 | TRBV12-3/TRBV12-4 | CASSLAFWKGPEQYF
NA | TRBJ2-1 | TRBV5-4 | CASSLTDSSYNEQFF
NA | TRBJ2-5 | TRBV12-3/TRBV12-4 | CASSFILGWKSGETQYF
TRBD2 | TRBJ2-1 | TRBV9 | CASSVAGLAGNEQFF
NA | TRBJ2-1 | TRBV7-2 | CASSLGSEQFF
NA | TRBJ1-2 | TRBV7-3 | CASSLYPGTGYGYTF
NA | TRBJ1-2 | TRBV19 | CASSLLMSNYGYTF
NA | TRBJ2-3 | TRBV7-9 | CASSLIVHGDTDTQYF
NA | TRBJ2-1 | TRBV12-5 | CASGLGRNEQFF
NA | TRBJ1-4 | TRBV14 | CASSQTNEEKLFF
NA | TRBJ1-5 | TRBV6-2/TRBV6-3 | CASSRDRPYSSVSQHF
TRBD1 | TRBJ2-4 | TRBV7-9 | CASSLLTGTGMSLAKNIQYF